These 7 T cell receptor beta chains were sequenced from one sample in a study of shared clonotypes between healthy human individuals. Assay used: immunoSEQ multiplex PCR; TCRdb lists only in-frame clones, some missing. The sample yields about 2.2 million clones, over 85% seen once. The naive CD8 population came from CD45RO-negative cells selected for CCR7, without terminally differentiated effector memory CD45RA+ cells. The specimen sequenced was naive CD8+ T cells from PBMCs. All receptors come from a man aged 18 to 30 in good health. Some clones in this sample may be carry-over from other donors' samples.

This sequence joins TRBV27 and TRBJ1-4; possibly TRBD1 for D (5 bases). The V gene lost 8 bases and the J gene lost 3 bases, with 13 bases spanning the gap. Germline lookup yields CDR1 MNHEY and CDR2 SMNVEV (reference sequence). The CDR3 runs 14 residues. The CDR3 DNA reads as TGTGCCAGCTCGGGAAAGGGGTCTAATGAAAAACTGTTTTTT. Amino acids: CASSGKGSNEKLFF.

The gene calls are TRBV13 and TRBJ1-5; 9 bases fit TRBD1. The CDR3 contains 16 residues. The V gene end was trimmed by 1 base and the J gene end by 7 bases; junction bases not matched to a gene: 8. Germline loops: CDR1 PRHDT, CDR2 FYEKMQ (reference sequence). Here the CDR3 reads CASSLEGTGGGQPQHF. In DNA, the CDR3 is TGTGCCAGCAGCTTAGAGGGTACAGGGGGCGGGCAGCCCCAGCATTTT.

The CDR3 sequence: CASRRAGYYEQYF. Here the CDR3 DNA reads TGTGCCAGCAGGAGGGCGGGGTACTACGAGCAGTACTTC. The J gene is TRBJ2-7, the V gene TRBV7-8; possible D gene TRBD2, 6 bases. The V and J ends lost 6 bases and 3 bases respectively, with 12 bases between them. Germline-derived CDR1 and CDR2 are SGHVS and FQNEAQ. The CDR3 length is 13 residues. The full variable domain, its missing parts supplied by reference TRBV7-8 and TRBJ2-7, is GAGVSQSPRYKVAKRGQDVALRCDPISGHVSLFWYQQALGQGPEFLTYFQNEAQLDKSGLPSDRFFAERPEGSVSTLKIQRTQQEDSAVYLCASRRAGYYEQYFGPGTRLTVT.

The chain joins TRBV4-3 to TRBJ1-1; no reliable D call. The V end lost 3 bases, the J end lost 3 bases, and 14 bases lay between the germline ends. This CDR3 contains 15 residues. Germline lookup yields CDR1 LGHNA and CDR2 YSLEER. CDR3 nucleotide sequence: TGCGCCAGCAGCCACCAAACCCAGGCGGACACTGAAGCTTTCTTT. Its translation: CASSHQTQADTEAFF.

CDR3 residues: CATSRWGLAGVSAYMNEQFF. For the CDR3, the DNA is TGTGCCACCAGCAGGTGGGGACTAGCGGGAGTTAGTGCCTACATGAATGAGCAGTTCTTC. The chain uses TRBV15 and TRBJ2-1, with 14 bases fitting TRBD2. Trimming took 3 bases from V and 7 from J; bases not matched to a gene: 17. CDR1 and CDR2 (germline): LNHNV, YYDKDF (reference sequence). The CDR3 contains 20 residues.

V is TRBV7-9 and J is TRBJ1-2; no firm D call. CDR1 and CDR2 (germline): SEHNR, FQNEAQ (reference sequence). V lost 8 bases to trimming and J lost 4 bases, with 11 bases between them. The CDR3 runs to 12 residues. CDR3 DNA sequence: TGTGCCAGCGGATCAGATTCCTATGGCTACACCTTC. Its protein is CASGSDSYGYTF.

This clone occurred once. The chain has TRBV5-1 and TRBJ1-2, with 9 bases identical to TRBD1. Per the germline V gene, CDR1 is SGHRS and CDR2 is YFSETQ. This CDR3 has 15 residues. V lost 4 bases and J lost 8; bases outside the gene matches: 12. Written as DNA, the CDR3 is TGCGCCAGCAGCCCGCCCCGGGACAGGGCCACAGGCTACACCTTC. It yields the protein CASSPPRDRATGYTF.